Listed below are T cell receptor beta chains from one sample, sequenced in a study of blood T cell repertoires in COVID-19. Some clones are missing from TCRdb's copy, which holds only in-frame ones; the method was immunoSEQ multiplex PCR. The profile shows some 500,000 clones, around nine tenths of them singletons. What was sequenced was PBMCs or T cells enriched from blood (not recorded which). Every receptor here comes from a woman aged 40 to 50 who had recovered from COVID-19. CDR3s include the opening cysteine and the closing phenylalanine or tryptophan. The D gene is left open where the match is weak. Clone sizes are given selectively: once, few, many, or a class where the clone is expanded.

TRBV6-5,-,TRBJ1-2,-,TGTGCCAGCAGTTATTCAAACTATGGCTACACCTTC,CASSYSNYGYTF
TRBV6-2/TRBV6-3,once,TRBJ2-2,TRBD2,TGTGCCAGCAGTTACTCCGCGGGAGGGAACACCGGGGAGCTGTTTTTT,CASSYSAGGNTGELFF
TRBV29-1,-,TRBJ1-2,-,TGCAGCGTTGTCAATGGGGCAGGGGATGGCTACACCTTC,CSVVNGAGDGYTF
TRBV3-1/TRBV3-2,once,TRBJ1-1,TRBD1,TGTGCCAGCAGCCAGCCGGGACAGGGAACTTTCTTT,CASSQPGQGTFF
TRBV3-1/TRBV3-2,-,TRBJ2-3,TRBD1,TGTGCCAGCAGCCAGATGGCAGGGGGAGCCACAGATACGCAGTATTTT,CASSQMAGGATDTQYF
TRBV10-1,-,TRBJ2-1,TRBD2,TGCGCCAGCCAAGACAGGACCAGCGGGAGTGTGCCCAATGAGCAGTTCTTC,CASQDRTSGSVPNEQFF
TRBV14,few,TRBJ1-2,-,TGTGCCAGCAGCCATTCGTATTTATCCCAGGGAGGAGTGAACTATGGCTACACCTTC,CASSHSYLSQGGVNYGYTF
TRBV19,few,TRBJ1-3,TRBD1,TGTGCCAGCAGACCCGGGACAGCTGGAAACACCATATATTTT,CASRPGTAGNTIYF
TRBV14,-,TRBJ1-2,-,TGTGCCAGCAGCCAACGGTCGGGGAACGGCTACACCTTC,CASSQRSGNGYTF
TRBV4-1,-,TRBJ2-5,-,TGCGCCAGCAGCCAAGCTAGCCCCCGAACCCAAGAGACCCAGTACTTC,CASSQASPRTQETQYF
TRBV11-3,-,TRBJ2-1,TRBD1,TGTGCCAGCAGCCACATCGGACAGGGTTCGGGAGAGCAGTTCTTC,CASSHIGQGSGEQFF
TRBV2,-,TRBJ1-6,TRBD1,TGTGCCAGCAGTGAACAAGGGGGCGGCTCACCCCTCCACTTT,CASSEQGGGSPLHF
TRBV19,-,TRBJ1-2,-,TGTGCCAGTACCAAGGACAGAAACTATGGCTACACCTTC,CASTKDRNYGYTF
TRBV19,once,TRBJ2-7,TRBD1,TGTGCCAGCACCAAGGTCGGACAGGGGGGGTCCTACGAGCAGTACTTC,CASTKVGQGGSYEQYF
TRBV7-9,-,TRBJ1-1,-,TGTGCCAGCAGCTTAAATCCGGACACTGAAGCTTTCTTT,CASSLNPDTEAFF
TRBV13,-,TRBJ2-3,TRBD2,TGTGCCAGCAGCCTTGGGACTAGCGGGAGGGCCAGTAGGGCAGATACGCAGTATTTT,CASSLGTSGRASRADTQYF
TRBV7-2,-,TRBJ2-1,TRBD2,TGTGCCAGCAGCTTATATAGCGGGAGCTCCTACAATGAGCAGTTCTTC,CASSLYSGSSYNEQFF
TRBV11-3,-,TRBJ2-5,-,TGTGCCAGCAGCCAAGCCGGGACTGGGCGAGAAGAGACCCAGTACTTC,CASSQAGTGREETQYF
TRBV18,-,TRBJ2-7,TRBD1,TGTGCCAGCTCACGCGCCGGGACAGGGGGCTACGAGCAGTACTTC,CASSRAGTGGYEQYF
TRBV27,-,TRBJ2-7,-,TGTGCCAGCAGTAAGGAGGGGAGGTACGAGCAGTACTTC,CASSKEGRYEQYF
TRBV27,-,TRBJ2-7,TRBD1,TGTGCCAGCAGTTTAGGTAGACAGGGAACAGAGTACTTC,CASSLGRQGTEYF
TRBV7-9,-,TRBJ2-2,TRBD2,TGTGCCAGCAGCCTTGGACTAGCCTACACCGGGGAGCTGTTTTTT,CASSLGLAYTGELFF
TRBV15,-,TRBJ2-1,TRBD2,TGTGCCACCAGCAGCAATAGCGGGAGTTTCAACAATGAGCAGTTCTTC,CATSSNSGSFNNEQFF
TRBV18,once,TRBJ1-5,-,TGTGCCAGCTCACCCCAGAATAGCAATCAGCCCCAGCATTTT,CASSPQNSNQPQHF
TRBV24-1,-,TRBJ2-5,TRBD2,TGTGCCACCAGTGATCCCCTAGCGGGAGGGCGTGAGACCCAGTACTTC,CATSDPLAGGRETQYF
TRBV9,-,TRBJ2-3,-,TGTGCCAGCAGCGTAGACCGGGGCACAGATACGCAGTATTTT,CASSVDRGTDTQYF
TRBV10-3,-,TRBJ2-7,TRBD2,TGTGCCATCAGTGAGGGGGGGGTCTACGAGCAGTACTTC,CAISEGGVYEQYF
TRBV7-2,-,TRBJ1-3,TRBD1,TGTGCCAGCAGCTTCAACAGGGGAACTTGGGGAAACACCATATATTTT,CASSFNRGTWGNTIYF
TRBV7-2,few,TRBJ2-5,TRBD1,TGTGCCAGCAGCTTAAACAGGGGTCAGGAGACCCAGTACTTC,CASSLNRGQETQYF
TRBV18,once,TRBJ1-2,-,TGTGCCAGCCCCCCGAGAGCCTTCTATGGCTACACCTTC,CASPPRAFYGYTF
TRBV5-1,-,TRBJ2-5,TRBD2,TGCGCCAGCAGCAAGACTAGCGGGTCTCTCGAGACCCAGTACTTC,CASSKTSGSLETQYF
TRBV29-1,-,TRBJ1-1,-,TGCAGCGTTGGGGGAGGGACGATTGTGAACACTGAAGCTTTCTTT,CSVGGGTIVNTEAFF
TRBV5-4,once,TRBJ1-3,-,TGTGCCAGCACTGTCCCGGGGGAGGGAAACACCATATATTTT,CASTVPGEGNTIYF
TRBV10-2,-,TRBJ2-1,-,TGCGCCAGCAGTCCGTTCGGGAGTGAGCAGTTCTTC,CASSPFGSEQFF
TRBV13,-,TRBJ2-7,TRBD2,TGTGCCAGCAGCTCCGGGACTAGCTACCACTACGAGCAGTACTTC,CASSSGTSYHYEQYF
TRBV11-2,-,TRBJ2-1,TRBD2,TGTGCCAGCAGCTTAGTCGGGGGAGCGGGGGGCTACAATGAGCAGTTCTTC,CASSLVGGAGGYNEQFF
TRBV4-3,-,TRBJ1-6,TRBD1,TGCGCCAGCAGCCAAGACCCAGGGCCAGGGGGAAATTCACCCCTCCACTTT,CASSQDPGPGGNSPLHF
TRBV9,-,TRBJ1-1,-,TGTGCCAGCAGCGTAGATGACAGGTCGAACACTGAAGCTTTCTTT,CASSVDDRSNTEAFF
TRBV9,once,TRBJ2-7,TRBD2,TGTGCCAGCAGCGTAGGGGGGACTAGTCAACCCGAGCAGTACTTC,CASSVGGTSQPEQYF
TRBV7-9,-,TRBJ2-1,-,TGTGCCAGCAGCTCCGTCGGGGACTTCCCCACGCCTTACTACAATGAGCAGTTCTTC,CASSSVGDFPTPYYNEQFF
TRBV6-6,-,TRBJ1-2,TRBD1,TGTGCCAGCAGTACGGGGACAGGGAGCGGCTACACCTTC,CASSTGTGSGYTF
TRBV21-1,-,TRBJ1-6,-,TGTGCCAGCAGTCTCCGACACTTACGTCGTTCACCCCTCCACTTT,CASSLRHLRRSPLHF